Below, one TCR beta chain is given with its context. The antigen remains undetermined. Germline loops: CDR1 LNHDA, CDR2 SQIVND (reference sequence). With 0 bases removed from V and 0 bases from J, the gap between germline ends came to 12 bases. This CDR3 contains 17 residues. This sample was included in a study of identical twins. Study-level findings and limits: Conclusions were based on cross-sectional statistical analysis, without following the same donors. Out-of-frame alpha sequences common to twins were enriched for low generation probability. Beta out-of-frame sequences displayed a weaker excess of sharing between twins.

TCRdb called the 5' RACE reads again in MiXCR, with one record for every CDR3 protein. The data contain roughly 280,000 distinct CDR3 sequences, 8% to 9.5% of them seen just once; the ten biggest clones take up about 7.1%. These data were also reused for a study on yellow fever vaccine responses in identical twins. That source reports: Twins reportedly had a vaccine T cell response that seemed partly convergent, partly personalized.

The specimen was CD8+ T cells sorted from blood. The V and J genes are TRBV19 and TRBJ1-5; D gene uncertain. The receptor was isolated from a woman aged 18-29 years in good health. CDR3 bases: TGTGCCAGTAGTATAGATTCGTTCCAGAATAGCAATCAGCCCCAGCATTTT. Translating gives CASSIDSFQNSNQPQHF.